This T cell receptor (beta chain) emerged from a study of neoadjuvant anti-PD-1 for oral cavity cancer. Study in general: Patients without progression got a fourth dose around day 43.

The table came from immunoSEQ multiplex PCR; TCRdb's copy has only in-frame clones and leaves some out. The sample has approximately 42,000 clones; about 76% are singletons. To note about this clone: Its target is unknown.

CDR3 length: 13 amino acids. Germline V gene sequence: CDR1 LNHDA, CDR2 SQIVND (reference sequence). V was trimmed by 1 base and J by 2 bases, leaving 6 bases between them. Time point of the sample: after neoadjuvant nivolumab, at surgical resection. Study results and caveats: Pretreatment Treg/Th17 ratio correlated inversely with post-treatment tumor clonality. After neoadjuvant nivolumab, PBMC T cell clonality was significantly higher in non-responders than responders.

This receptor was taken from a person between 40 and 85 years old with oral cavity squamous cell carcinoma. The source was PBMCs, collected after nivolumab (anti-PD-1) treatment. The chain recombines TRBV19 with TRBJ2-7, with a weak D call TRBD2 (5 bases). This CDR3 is CASSIAGTYEQYF. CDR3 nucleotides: TGTGCCAGTAGTATAGCCGGGACCTACGAGCAGTACTTC.